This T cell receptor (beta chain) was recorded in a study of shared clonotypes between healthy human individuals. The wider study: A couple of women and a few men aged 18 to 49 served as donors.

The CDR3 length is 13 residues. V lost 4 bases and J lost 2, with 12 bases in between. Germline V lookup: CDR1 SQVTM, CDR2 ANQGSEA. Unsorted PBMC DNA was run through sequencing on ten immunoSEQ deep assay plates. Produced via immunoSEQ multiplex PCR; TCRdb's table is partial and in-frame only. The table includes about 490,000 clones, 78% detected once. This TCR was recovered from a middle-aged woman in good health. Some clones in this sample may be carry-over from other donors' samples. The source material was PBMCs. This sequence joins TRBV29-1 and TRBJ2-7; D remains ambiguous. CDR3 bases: TGCAGCGTTGCGTGGGAAGGAACCTACGAGCAGTACTTC. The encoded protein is CSVAWEGTYEQYF.